The clone carrying this TCR beta chain was detected a few times. What it binds is unknown. This table comes from immunoSEQ multiplex PCR, and its TCRdb copy is limited to in-frame clones, with some not included. In the table there are 20,000 to 25,000 clones, roughly 80% of which are singletons. From germline, CDR1 is SGHDT and CDR2 YYEEEE. The CDR3 runs 12 residues. The V and J ends lost 3 bases and 4 bases respectively, with 8 bases between them. The data derive from a study of vaccination effects on CD4 cells after COVID-19. ViraFEST assay sequencing came after antigen-specific CD4+ T cells were expanded with viral peptide pools. Following culture for about 11 days, CD4+ T cells were isolated. This person caught SARS-CoV-2 sometime from March to December 2020, and PCR testing confirmed the infection. In the cultures, half the medium was exchanged for IL-2 medium on days 3 and 7.

This chain joins TRBV5-6 and TRBJ2-7; D is perhaps TRBD1 (5 bases). The clonotype was recovered from a human donor who had a prior SARS-CoV-2 infection. The sample was CD4+ T cells from PBMCs cultured with a peptide pool, taken before COVID-19 vaccination. CDR3 nucleotides: TGTGCCAGCAGCTGGGCAGGGTACGAGCAGTACTTC. Residues: CASSWAGYEQYF.